This passage covers 17 T cell receptor beta chains from one sample sequenced in a study of cytomegalovirus exposure and HLA in healthy donors. Both 60 Vbeta primers and 13 Jbeta primers went into the PCR. The repertoire was sequenced with immunoSEQ multiplex PCR; TCRdb's copy has only in-frame clones and lacks some. The sample comprises some 96,000 clones, roughly three fifths of which are singletons, and approximately 3% rests with the top ten. The material sequenced was PBMCs. These receptors originate from a man aged 55 to 70 in good health and CMV-seronegative.

The rearrangement uses TRBV29-1 and TRBJ1-2; D perhaps matches TRBD1 (5 bases). The germline V gene has CDR1 SQVTM and CDR2 ANQGSEA. There are 11 residues in the CDR3. The CDR3 spells CSAHRDSGYTF. CDR3 DNA: TGCAGTGCCCACCGGGACTCTGGCTACACCTTC.

CDR3 protein: CASSQLDGQGNEQYF. CDR3 in DNA: TGTGCCAGCAGCCAACTGGACGGACAGGGAAACGAGCAGTACTTC. This chain links TRBV13 with TRBJ2-7, with 8 bases that match TRBD1. Trimming at V came to 5 bases and at J to 5 bases, leaving 11 bases not matched to a gene. Germline V gene data show CDR1 as PRHDT and CDR2 as FYEKMQ (reference sequence). CDR3 length: 15 residues.

This clone was observed a handful of times. The V and J genes are TRBV19 and TRBJ2-3; possible D gene TRBD1, 6 bases. CDR1 is LNHDA and CDR2 is SQIVND in the germline V gene (reference sequence). Trimming stripped 8 bases from V and 6 bases from J, with 18 bases between. This CDR3 is built from 14 residues. CDR3 sequence reads: CASQAQGRKDTQYF. CDR3 DNA: TGTGCCAGTCAGGCGCAGGGGCGTAAGGATACGCAGTATTTT.

V gene TRBV7-6 combines with J gene TRBJ1-5; possibly TRBD1 for D (6 bases). This CDR3 is 16 amino acids long. Germline loops: CDR1 SGHVS, CDR2 FNYEAQ. Between the trimmed V and J ends, which lost 2 bases and 4 bases, there was a span of 15 bases. CDR3 region: CASSLRGSPINQPQHF. CDR3 coding DNA: TGTGCCAGCAGCTTAAGGGGGTCTCCAATTAATCAGCCCCAGCATTTT.

The chain carries TRBV6-4 and TRBJ1-1; D not resolved. Trimming shortened V by 8 bases and J by 0 bases, and 10 bases separated the two germline ends. Germline V gives CDR1 MRHNA, CDR2 SNTAGT. CDR3 length: 13 residues. In DNA form, the CDR3 reads TGTGCCAGCCGTGTAGCCATGAACACTGAAGCTTTCTTT. Protein: CASRVAMNTEAFF.

V is TRBV6-1 and J is TRBJ2-3; 8 positions match TRBD2. This CDR3 comprises 15 residues. J lost 1 base, V lost 6 bases, and 6 bases had no gene match. Looked up from germline, CDR1 is MNHNS and CDR2 is SASEGT. CDR3 DNA sequence: TGTGCCAGCAGGGATAGCGGGATCCGCACAGATACGCAGTATTTT. This sequence encodes CASRDSGIRTDTQYF.

J is TRBJ1-3 and V is TRBV29-1; D gene unclear. Trimming took 6 bases from V and 0 from J, leaving 9 bases between them. CDR3 length: 13 residues. CDR1 SQVTM and CDR2 ANQGSEA come from the germline V gene. The CDR3 bases are TGCAGCGTGGGAGAGAGCTCTGGAAACACCATATATTTT. This encodes CSVGESSGNTIYF.

This clone was detected a few times. The V call is TRBV7-2, the J call TRBJ1-5; D uncertain. In germline, CDR1 is SGHTA, CDR2 FQGNSA. The CDR3 totals 14 residues. Between the trimmed V and J ends, which lost 5 bases and 1 base, there was a span of 9 bases. The CDR3 protein is CASSRGLSNQPQHF. In nucleotides, the CDR3 is TGTGCCAGCAGCCGGGGTTTAAGCAATCAGCCCCAGCATTTT.

J is TRBJ2-3 and V is TRBV28; no definite D call. The length of the CDR3 is 11 residues. Deletions cut 7 bases from V and 2 bases from J, with 4 bases between. Germline CDR1 reads MDHEN; CDR2 reads SYDVKM. CDR3 region: CASTYTDTQYF. Written as DNA, the CDR3 is TGTGCCAGCACCTACACAGATACGCAGTATTTT.

The sample holds one count of this clone. CDR3 sequence: CASSTSAGGRRFF. The CDR3 bases are TGTGCCAGTAGTACCTCAGCGGGAGGGCGTCGGTTCTTC. The V call is TRBV19, the J call TRBJ2-1, with 10 nucleotides matching TRBD2. The germline V gene has CDR1 LNHDA and CDR2 SQIVND (reference sequence). The V and J ends lost 4 bases and 15 bases, in that order; junction bases with no gene match: 9. The CDR3 has 13 residues.

The CDR3 protein is CASTSGLAGDQETQYF. The CDR3 DNA reads as TGTGCCAGCACCTCGGGACTAGCGGGGGATCAAGAGACCCAGTACTTC. V and J are TRBV27 and TRBJ2-5; TRBD2 matches 14 bases. The CDR3 spans 16 residues. With V trimmed by 7 bases and J by 2 bases, 6 bases remained unmatched. In germline, CDR1 is MNHEY, CDR2 SMNVEV (reference sequence).

This chain connects TRBV5-1 to TRBJ2-1; perhaps TRBD1 as D (5 bases). Germline V CDR1 and CDR2: SGHRS, YFSETQ. Trimming removed 0 bases at V and 7 bases at J, with 11 bases between. CDR3 length: 14 amino acids. CDR3 in amino acids: CASSLAGKENEQFF. The CDR3 bases are TGCGCCAGCAGCTTGGCAGGGAAGGAAAATGAGCAGTTCTTC.

The rearrangement links TRBV13 to TRBJ2-7; no definite D call. The CDR3 has 14 amino acids. Germline CDR1 and CDR2: PRHDT and FYEKMQ (reference sequence). V lost 4 bases, J lost 0 bases, and 10 bases lay in between. In DNA form, the CDR3 reads TGTGCCAGCAGCTCCACCCTCAGCTCCTACGAGCAGTACTTC. Amino acid sequence: CASSSTLSSYEQYF.

The gene calls are TRBV5-4 and TRBJ2-7, with 8 bases lining up with TRBD1. The germline V gene encodes CDR1 SGHNT and CDR2 YYREEE (reference sequence). J lost 1 base, V lost 4 bases, and 4 bases had no gene match. The CDR3 runs to 14 residues. CDR3 sequence: CASSGGQVSYEQYF. CDR3 bases: TGTGCCAGCAGCGGGGGACAGGTGTCCTACGAGCAGTACTTC. Complete variable domain (other parts from reference TRBV5-4 and TRBJ2-7): ETGVTQSPTHLIKTRGQQVTLRCSSQSGHNTVSWYQQALGQGPQFIFQYYREEENGRGNFPPRFSGLQFPNYSSELNVNALELDDSALYLCASSGGQVSYEQYFGPGTRLTVT.

The CDR3 reads CASSRDPVVYGYTF. CDR3 sequence (DNA): TGTGCCAGCAGCCGAGATCCTGTTGTGTATGGCTACACCTTC. The chain joins TRBV4-2 to TRBJ1-2; no reliable D call. The CDR3 has 14 amino acids. Germline V gene lookup returns CDR1 LGHNA and CDR2 YNFKEQ. V dropped 4 bases and J dropped 5 bases, with 14 bases sitting between them.

This sequence joins TRBV11-2 and TRBJ2-7; 7 nucleotides line up with TRBD2. Germline V lookup: CDR1 SGHAT, CDR2 FQNNGV. J lost 4 bases, V lost 1 base, and 7 bases had no gene match. This CDR3 has 15 amino acids. This CDR3 is CASSLVGGERYEQYF. CDR3 sequence (DNA): TGTGCCAGCAGCTTAGTTGGGGGGGAACGTTACGAGCAGTACTTC.

This chain uses TRBV7-6 with TRBJ2-2; 15 bases align to TRBD2. This CDR3 is built from 17 residues. V was pared by 4 bases and J by 5 bases, with 5 bases of the junction left unmatched. The germline gives CDR1 SGHVS, CDR2 FNYEAQ. The CDR3 DNA follows: TGTGCCAGCAGCTCTCCCGGACTAGCGGGGGGGACCGGGGAGCTGTTTTTT. Residues: CASSSPGLAGGTGELFF.